This T cell receptor beta chain was obtained from a study of CD8 T cells in Susac syndrome. Looked up from germline, CDR1 is SQVTM and CDR2 is ANQGSEA. The CDR3 runs 13 residues. V lost 6 bases and J lost 3, with 11 bases in between. Random hexamers primed reverse transcription of roughly 0.5 to 1 ug RNA. TCRdb used MiXCR to reprocess the immunoSEQ multiplex PCR reads, holding one entry per CDR3 protein. The data show roughly 200,000 distinct CDR3 sequences, with around 95% seen just once and approximately 0.1% held by the top ten. The specimen sequenced was CD4+ T cells from PBMCs. The rearrangement links TRBV29-1 to TRBJ1-4; tentatively, D is TRBD1 (6 bases). The sequence derives from a human donor with multiple sclerosis. The CDR3 sequence: CSVRQAANEKLFF. For the CDR3, the DNA is TGCAGCGTCAGACAGGCGGCTAATGAAAAACTGTTTTTT.